This record concerns one TCR beta chain sequence. No antigen is known for it. In making TCR beta libraries, quantitative 5'-RACE with molecular barcodes was used. From the 5' RACE reads, TCRdb called clonotypes with MiXCR, one entry per CDR3 protein. The profile shows approximately 550,000 distinct CDR3 sequences, 10% to 15% of them singletons. This specimen belongs to a study of CD8 T cells in ankylosing spondylitis. Study-level results: Under 10 highly homologous variants formed a TCR beta motif that appeared characteristic of ankylosing spondylitis blood. In the blood and synovial fluid of reactive arthritis, some motif variants had been previously reported.

Sequenced input: blood, either unsorted or a sorted T cell fraction (not recorded which). This TCR was recovered from a male donor with ankylosing spondylitis.

The CDR3 loop reads CASSSLPGASKYNEQFF. The CDR3, as DNA: TGTGCCAGCAGTTCCCTCCCCGGGGCTTCAAAATACAATGAGCAGTTCTTC. The chain uses TRBV6-2 or TRBV6-3 and TRBJ2-1; perhaps D is TRBD1 or TRBD2 (5 bases each). The CDR3 totals 17 residues. The germline gives CDR1 MNHEY, CDR2 SVGEGT. The V end lost 4 bases, the J end lost 4 bases, and 20 bases lay between the germline ends.